The 18 T cell receptor beta chains below all came from one sample that was sequenced in a study of blood T cell repertoires in COVID-19. Assay used: immunoSEQ multiplex PCR; TCRdb lists only in-frame clones, some missing. The top ten clones hold less than 15% of a sample with roughly 170,000 clones, approximately 84% of them seen once. Sequenced input: PBMCs or T cells enriched from blood (not recorded which). All receptors come from a man aged 50 to 59 who had recovered from COVID-19.

This sequence joins TRBV5-1 and TRBJ2-1, with 8 bases aligning to TRBD1. The CDR3 is made up of 14 amino acids. Looked up from germline, CDR1 is SGHRS and CDR2 is YFSETQ. V dropped 4 bases and J dropped 9; count of bases not matched to a gene: 9. DNA for the CDR3: TGCGCCAGCAGCAAAGAAACAGGGGGTGGTGAGCAGTTCTTC. Amino acids: CASSKETGGGEQFF. The full variable domain, rest sourced from reference TRBV5-1 and TRBJ2-1, is KAGVTQTPRYLIKTRGQQVTLSCSPISGHRSVSWYQQTPGQGLQFLFEYFSETQRNKGNFPGRFSGRQFSNSRSEMNVSTLELGDSALYLCASSKETGGGEQFFGPGTRLTVL.

The chain has TRBV5-1 and TRBJ2-2; 8 nucleotides line up with TRBD1. From germline, CDR1 is SGHRS and CDR2 YFSETQ. The CDR3 covers 15 residues. The V segment lost 2 bases and the J segment 6 bases; nucleotides outside the gene matches: 6. CDR3 bases: TGCGCCAGCAGCTTAAAACAGGGGGTCTCCGGGGAGCTGTTTTTT. Its translation: CASSLKQGVSGELFF. Based on the CDR3 plus reference TRBV5-1 and TRBJ2-2, the full variable domain is KAGVTQTPRYLIKTRGQQVTLSCSPISGHRSVSWYQQTPGQGLQFLFEYFSETQRNKGNFPGRFSGRQFSNSRSEMNVSTLELGDSALYLCASSLKQGVSGELFFGEGSRLTVL.

This clone was counted between two and nine times. This chain links TRBV5-1 with TRBJ1-3, with D possibly matching TRBD1 (5 bases). CDR3 size: 13 residues. The V end was cut by 7 bases, the J end by 4 bases, with 12 bases between. Looked up from germline, CDR1 is SGHRS and CDR2 is YFSETQ. This CDR3 reads CASRGAQGNTIYF. CDR3 nucleotides: TGCGCCAGCCGCGGGGCTCAAGGAAACACCATATATTTT.

This sequence joins TRBV3-1 (or the pseudogene TRBV3-2) and TRBJ2-5; no clear D. V was shortened by 1 base and J by 2 bases, with 5 bases between the two germline ends. In germline, CDR1 is LGHDT, CDR2 YNNKEL (reference sequence). The CDR3 consists of 13 residues. CDR3 amino acids: CASSQVLQETQYF. In DNA form, the CDR3 reads TGTGCCAGCAGCCAAGTGTTACAAGAGACCCAGTACTTC.

This clone was observed once. The chain joins TRBV19 to TRBJ1-5; D is unresolved. The V end lost 4 bases, the J end lost 1 base, and 5 bases lay between the germline ends. Per the germline V gene, CDR1 is LNHDA and CDR2 is SQIVND (reference sequence). The CDR3 spans 13 residues. The DNA for the CDR3 is TGTGCCAGTAGTAGGGAGAGCAATCAGCCCCAGCATTTT. Its protein product is CASSRESNQPQHF.

This clone was picked up a small number of times. The chain is built from TRBV5-1 and TRBJ1-3; D is perhaps TRBD1 (6 bases). V lost 3 bases and J lost 1, with 20 bases in between. Germline CDR1 is SGHRS and CDR2 is YFSETQ. CDR3 length: 18 amino acids. CDR3: CASSCRGHLNRSGNTIYF. DNA of the CDR3: TGCGCCAGCAGCTGTAGGGGACACCTGAACCGTTCTGGAAACACCATATATTTT.

V and J are TRBV18 and TRBJ2-7; D gene uncertain. The CDR3 is 14 amino acids. V was cut by 0 bases and J by 0 bases, with 6 bases left in between. CDR1 KGHSH and CDR2 LQKENI come from the germline V gene. CDR3 residues: CASSPPADSYEQYF. CDR3 DNA: TGTGCCAGCTCACCACCGGCGGACTCCTACGAGCAGTACTTC.

The rearrangement links TRBV7-3 to TRBJ1-6; 9 bases align to TRBD1. CDR3 size: 16 residues. Per the germline V gene, CDR1 is SGHTA and CDR2 is FQGTGA. J was trimmed by 7 bases and V by 5 bases; bases with no gene match: 9. The CDR3 coding sequence is TGTGCCAGCAGCCTCCGAGGGACAGGGACGAATTCACCCCTCCACTTT. This sequence encodes CASSLRGTGTNSPLHF.

V is TRBV28 and J is TRBJ1-2, with D maybe TRBD1 (6 bases). The CDR3 spans 14 residues. Trimming stripped 6 bases from V and 4 bases from J, with 15 bases between. In germline, CDR1 is MDHEN, CDR2 SYDVKM. CDR3 DNA: TGTGCCAGCAGCGAGGGGGGGAACGCCTATGGCTACACCTTC. This codes for CASSEGGNAYGYTF.

The chain is built from TRBV28 and TRBJ1-3; possible D gene TRBD1, 5 bases. Trimming removed 2 bases at V and 0 bases at J, with 8 bases between. Germline CDR1 MDHEN, CDR2 SYDVKM. This CDR3 comprises 15 residues. CDR3 in amino acids: CASSLPGHSGNTIYF. The CDR3 DNA is TGTGCCAGCAGTTTACCAGGACACTCTGGAAACACCATATATTTT.

The rearrangement joins TRBV27 to TRBJ1-2, with D possibly TRBD1 on 5 matching bases. Trimming took off 5 bases at V and 0 bases at J, with 13 bases between the two ends. The length of the CDR3 is 15 residues. CDR1 and CDR2 (germline): MNHEY, SMNVEV (reference sequence). The CDR3 sequence is CASSPEDTSNYGYTF. The DNA for the CDR3 is TGTGCCAGCAGTCCAGAGGACACTTCTAACTATGGCTACACCTTC.

There are a few counts of this clone. This chain connects TRBV7-2 to TRBJ1-3; D is ambiguous. Per germline, CDR1 SGHTA and CDR2 FQGNSA. The V gene lost 2 bases and the J gene lost 4 bases, with 9 bases spanning the gap. The CDR3 runs to 14 residues. The CDR3 here is CASSLRTAGNTIYF. The CDR3 coding sequence is TGTGCCAGCAGCTTACGAACAGCCGGAAACACCATATATTTT.

The chain has TRBV19 and TRBJ1-4, with no clear D. This CDR3 spans 12 amino acids. Germline values: CDR1 LNHDA, CDR2 SQIVND (reference sequence). V was shortened by 5 bases and J by 8 bases, with 9 bases between the two germline ends. The CDR3 DNA follows: TGTGCCAGTAGTCGACACATGGAAAAACTGTTTTTT. Its protein product is CASSRHMEKLFF.

The chain carries TRBV3-1 (or the pseudogene TRBV3-2) and TRBJ1-3; D remains ambiguous. The V gene lost 1 base and the J gene lost 4 bases, with 8 bases spanning the gap. The CDR3 contains 14 residues. CDR1 and CDR2 from the germline V gene are LGHDT and YNNKEL (reference sequence). Here the CDR3 DNA reads TGTGCCAGCAGCCAAGGAGACAACGGAAACACCATATATTTT. It codes for CASSQGDNGNTIYF.

V gene TRBV11-2 combines with J gene TRBJ1-6, with 9 bases lining up with TRBD1. Germline trimming cut 3 bases from V and 9 bases from J; bases unmatched to any gene: 6. Per germline, CDR1 SGHAT and CDR2 FQNNGV. This CDR3 contains 15 residues. This CDR3 is CASSLGTGTGSPLHF. CDR3 nucleotide sequence: TGTGCCAGCAGCTTGGGGACAGGGACTGGTTCACCCCTCCACTTT. Full variable domain (remainder filled in from reference TRBV11-2 and TRBJ1-6): EAGVAQSPRYKIIEKRQSVAFWCNPISGHATLYWYQQILGQGPKLLIQFQNNGVVDDSQLPKDRFSAERLKGVDSTLKIQPAKLEDSAVYLCASSLGTGTGSPLHFGNGTRLTVT.

This chain connects TRBV3-1 (or the pseudogene TRBV3-2) to TRBJ2-2, with a possible D match to TRBD1 (6 bases). Germline values: CDR1 LGHDT, CDR2 YNNKEL (reference sequence). V was cut by 1 base and J by 6 bases, with 12 bases left in between. CDR3 size: 15 residues. CDR3 sequence: CASSQGGGGSGELFF. In DNA form, the CDR3 reads TGTGCCAGCAGCCAAGGGGGTGGGGGCTCCGGGGAGCTGTTTTTT.

This chain connects TRBV3-1 (or the pseudogene TRBV3-2) to TRBJ1-6, with 7 bases aligning to TRBD1. Trimming at V came to 3 bases and at J to 9 bases, leaving 11 bases not matched to a gene. CDR1 and CDR2 (germline): LGHDT, YNNKEL (reference sequence). This CDR3 is 16 amino acids long. Here the CDR3 reads CASSQKRAGGFSPLHF. Here the CDR3 DNA reads TGTGCCAGCAGCCAGAAGAGAGCAGGGGGGTTTTCACCCCTCCACTTT.

This chain links TRBV18 with TRBJ1-5, with D possibly being TRBD1 (6 bases). Deletions cut 6 bases from V and 7 bases from J, with 19 bases between. The CDR3 covers 15 residues. Germline CDR1 KGHSH, CDR2 LQKENI. The CDR3 is CASSALGGAGQPQHF. CDR3 coding DNA: TGTGCCAGCTCTGCCCTCGGGGGGGCCGGGCAGCCCCAGCATTTT. The variable domain in full, with the rest retrieved from reference TRBV18 and TRBJ1-5, is NAGVMQNPRHLVRRRGQEARLRCSPMKGHSHVYWYRQLPEEGLKFMVYLQKENIIDESGMPKERFSAEFPKEGPSILRIQQVVRGDSAAYFCASSALGGAGQPQHFGDGTRLSIL.